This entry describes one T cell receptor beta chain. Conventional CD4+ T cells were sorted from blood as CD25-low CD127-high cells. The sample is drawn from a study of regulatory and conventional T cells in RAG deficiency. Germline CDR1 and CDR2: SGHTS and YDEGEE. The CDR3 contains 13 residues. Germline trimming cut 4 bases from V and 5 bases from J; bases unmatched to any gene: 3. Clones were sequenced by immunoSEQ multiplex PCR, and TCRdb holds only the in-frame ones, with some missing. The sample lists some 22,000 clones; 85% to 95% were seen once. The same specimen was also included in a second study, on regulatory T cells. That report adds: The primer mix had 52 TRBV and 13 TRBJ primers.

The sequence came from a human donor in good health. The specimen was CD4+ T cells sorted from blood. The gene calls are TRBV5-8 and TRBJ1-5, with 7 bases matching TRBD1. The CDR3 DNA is TGTGCCAGCAGCCAAACAGGGGATCAGCCCCAGCATTTT. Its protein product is CASSQTGDQPQHF.